This TCR beta chain was observed in a study of T cells expressing NK-cell markers. Whole-study results and caveats: The share of CD8+ T cells held by dominant NKG2C+ clonotypes was about 1.0-7.5% in roughly 6 donors. These clonotypes, the leaders elsewhere, also led the CD3+CD56-NKG2C+ fraction in several donors. It remained uncertain whether the expanded NKG2C+ T cell clones were specific for HCMV antigens.

The CDR3 runs 14 residues. It was by 5'RACE template switching with UMIs that TCR beta cDNA was made. One entry per CDR3 protein, without DNA, is what TCRdb gives after re-calling the 5' RACE reads. The table gives about 1,300 distinct CDR3 sequences; the top ten clones make up about three fifths of it. This clonotype is labeled medium-sized based on frequency. Antigen: not known. This TCR derives from a woman aged 18-35 years in good health. This chain connects TRBV12-3 or TRBV12-4 to TRBJ1-1; absent DNA, TCRdb's TRBD1 call cannot be checked. The sample taken for sequencing was blood T cells: a sorted CD56 or NKG2C T cell subset, CD4+ or CD8+ T cells, or bulk PBMC T cells (not recorded which). The CDR3 region is CASSRTAGPTEAFF.